This T cell receptor (beta chain) originates from a study of blood T cell repertoires in COVID-19. Source study methods: Scientists estimated how many nucleated cells there were by amplifying reference gene primers. Clones were sequenced by immunoSEQ multiplex PCR, and TCRdb holds only the in-frame ones, with some missing. V, J and clone size are those of that table, while D and trimming were read from the DNA. The sample lists some 340,000 clones; over 90% were seen once. A case of COVID-19 had been met by exposed participants within 2 weeks before study entry. Germline lookup yields CDR1 MGHRA and CDR2 YSYEKL. V lost 0 bases, J lost 7 bases, and 9 bases stayed unmatched. The CDR3 contains 15 residues.

The origin of this receptor is a woman between 25 and 40 years old who had been exposed to COVID-19. The sequenced material came from PBMCs or T cells enriched from blood (not recorded which). The chain combines TRBV4-1 with TRBJ2-7; 7 nucleotides agree with TRBD2. CDR3 loop: CASSQDWTSSWEQYF. CDR3 sequence (DNA): TGCGCCAGCAGCCAAGACTGGACTAGTTCGTGGGAGCAGTACTTC.